The 17 T cell receptor beta chains below all came from one sample that was sequenced in a study of T cell responses to AZD1222 COVID-19 vaccine (dated by TCRdb to the early 2020s). In light of the paper, this sample's time point label describes: baseline before first vaccination. According to the study, the label for this sample's treatment or condition signals: meningococcal conjugate vaccine given as trial control. The library was built by means of the immunoSEQ multiplex PCR assay. What TCRdb holds here is the immuneACCESS table cut down to in-frame rearrangements. Part of the clones is not present; checked against another copy, under half of the missing clones reflect an unresolved V gene, and the others are unexplained. The table for this sample lists about 83,000 clones; around 87% of them were counted only once. Roughly 4.5% of the sample is held by the ten biggest clonotypes. Sequencing was performed on peripheral blood, taken on day 0 of MenACWY control vaccination. The source of these receptors is an adult in good health.

The chain is built from TRBV4-1 and TRBJ1-1; tentatively, D is TRBD1 (5 bases). Trimming removed 0 bases at V and 0 bases at J, with 14 bases between. CDR1 is MGHRA and CDR2 is YSYEKL in the germline V gene. This CDR3 has 17 residues. The CDR3 coding sequence is TGCGCCAGCAGCCAAGATGAGAGAGGGACGATGAACACTGAAGCTTTCTTT. Amino acids: CASSQDERGTMNTEAFF.

The V and J genes are TRBV5-6 and TRBJ2-1; D unclear. This CDR3 is 13 amino acids long. The ends were cut back, 4 bases at V and 1 base at J, with 6 bases in the middle. Germline V gene data show CDR1 as SGHDT and CDR2 as YYEEEE. The DNA for the CDR3 is TGTGCCAGCAGCCCCGAGTCCTACAATGAGCAGTTCTTC. It specifies CASSPESYNEQFF.

The rearrangement uses TRBV12-3 or TRBV12-4 and TRBJ1-5; D might be TRBD1 (5 bases). With 7 bases removed from V and 4 bases from J, the gap between germline ends came to 11 bases. This CDR3 has 13 amino acids. The CDR3 loop reads CASTGTANQPQHF. The CDR3 nucleotides are TGTGCCAGCACGGGGACTGCAAATCAGCCCCAGCATTTT.

This sequence joins TRBV2 and TRBJ1-5, with D maybe TRBD1 (6 bases). Trimming shortened V by 4 bases and J by 0 bases, and 19 bases separated the two germline ends. In germline, CDR1 is SNHLY, CDR2 FYNNEI. The CDR3 covers 18 residues. Here the CDR3 DNA reads TGTGCCAGCAGTGCTCAGGGAGGGGGGGCTAATAGCAATCAGCCCCAGCATTTT. It specifies CASSAQGGGANSNQPQHF.

The V gene is TRBV19, the J gene TRBJ2-5; the match to TRBD1 covers 8 bases. The CDR3 runs to 16 residues. Germline CDR1 reads LNHDA; CDR2 reads SQIVND (reference sequence). Trimming took 4 bases from V and 4 from J; bases not matched to a gene: 11. Written as DNA, the CDR3 is TGTGCCAGTAGTACCGGACAGGGACCTCCGGGAGAGACCCAGTACTTC. Amino acids: CASSTGQGPPGETQYF.

The rearrangement joins TRBV19 to TRBJ2-1; 9 positions match TRBD2. Germline V gene data show CDR1 as LNHDA and CDR2 as SQIVND (reference sequence). With V trimmed by 7 bases and J by 6 bases, 7 bases remained unmatched. This CDR3 spans 14 amino acids. The CDR3 loop reads CASTSGTSRNEQFF. In DNA form, the CDR3 reads TGTGCCAGTACTTCCGGGACTAGCCGCAATGAGCAGTTCTTC.

The CDR3 reads CASSLAAGAADTQYF. The CDR3 DNA sequence: TGTGCCAGCAGCTTAGCGGCGGGAGCGGCAGATACGCAGTATTTT. V and J are TRBV13 and TRBJ2-3; 7 bases agree with TRBD2. From germline, CDR1 is PRHDT and CDR2 FYEKMQ (reference sequence). The ends lost 1 base at V and 4 bases at J; junction bases unmatched: 5. This CDR3 is built from 15 residues.

This clone was seen just once. The chain employs TRBV6-2 or TRBV6-3 and TRBJ2-1, with 12 nucleotides matching TRBD2. Germline-derived CDR1 and CDR2 are MNHEY and SVGEGT. With 2 bases clipped from V and 6 bases from J, the junction kept 2 bases outside the gene matches. The CDR3 length is 15 residues. For the CDR3, the DNA is TGTGCCAGCAGTTACCTAGCGGGAGGGGCCAATGAGCAGTTCTTC. This translates into CASSYLAGGANEQFF.

This rearrangement joins TRBV7-4 to TRBJ1-4; D ambiguous. The CDR3 is 16 residues long. Germline loops: CDR1 SGHVT, CDR2 SQSDAQ. The V gene lost 1 base and the J gene lost 7 bases, with 16 bases spanning the gap. The CDR3 nucleotides read TGTGCCAGCAGCTTAGATATAAGAGTCTCTGGTGAAAAACTGTTTTTT. Its translation is CASSLDIRVSGEKLFF.

As for this clone: The sample holds other DNA sequences that translate to the same CDR3. This rearrangement joins TRBV28 to TRBJ1-1; no firm D call. The CDR3 spans 12 residues. The V end was cut by 5 bases, the J end by 0 bases, with 4 bases between. CDR1 is MDHEN, CDR2 SYDVKM, per germline. The DNA of the CDR3 is TGTGCCAGCAGTCAGATGAACACTGAAGCTTTCTTT. Amino acid sequence: CASSQMNTEAFF. Filled out from reference TRBV28 and TRBJ1-1, the complete variable domain reads DVKVTQSSRYLVKRTGEKVFLECVQDMDHENMFWYRQDPGLGLRLIYFSYDVKMKEKGDIPEGYSVSREKKERFSLILESASTNQTSMYLCASSQMNTEAFFGQGTRLTVV.

V gene TRBV7-2 combines with J gene TRBJ1-6, with D perhaps TRBD1 (6 bases). From germline, CDR1 is SGHTA and CDR2 FQGNSA. Trimming pared 4 bases from V and 8 bases from J, leaving 15 bases between. This CDR3 spans 15 amino acids. The CDR3 is CASSSQGRDDSPLHF. For the CDR3, the DNA is TGTGCCAGCAGCTCGCAGGGGAGGGACGATTCACCCCTCCACTTT.

This clone occurred once. The chain carries TRBV28 and TRBJ1-3, with unresolved D. CDR3 length: 12 amino acids. V gave up 3 bases and J gave up 6 bases, with 6 bases separating them. The V gene's germline CDR1 is MDHEN and CDR2 SYDVKM. The CDR3 spells CASSFGVNTIYF. DNA of the CDR3: TGTGCCAGCAGTTTCGGGGTAAACACCATATATTTT.

The gene calls are TRBV7-2 and TRBJ2-7; 13 bases match TRBD2. The trim removed 5 bases at V and 7 bases at J, leaving 8 bases unmatched. Germline lookup yields CDR1 SGHTA and CDR2 FQGNSA. The CDR3 length is 15 residues. CDR3 sequence (DNA): TGTGCCAGCAGCCAGAAAACTAGCGGGAGGGAAGAGCAGTACTTC. Protein: CASSQKTSGREEQYF.

This clone was detected only a few times. The rearrangement joins TRBV6-5 to TRBJ2-7; D remains unclear. V lost 6 bases and J lost 2, with 17 bases in between. From germline, CDR1 is MNHEY and CDR2 SVGAGI. CDR3 length equals 15 residues. The CDR3 region is CASRPGERRAYEQYF. CDR3 in DNA: TGTGCCAGCAGACCCGGAGAACGAAGGGCCTACGAGCAGTACTTC.

This chain joins TRBV28 and TRBJ2-1; 11 nucleotides agree with TRBD2. The CDR3 totals 14 residues. Germline V lookup: CDR1 MDHEN, CDR2 SYDVKM. V trimming: 6 bases; J trimming: 10 bases; junction bases outside the gene matches: 8. The CDR3 loop is CASRVSLAGGEQFF. The CDR3 bases are TGTGCCAGCAGAGTCAGCCTAGCGGGAGGCGAGCAGTTCTTC.

For the CDR3, the DNA is TGTGCCAGCCGAAGAGGGGATGGCTACACCTTC. Translation gives CASRRGDGYTF. V gene TRBV9 combines with J gene TRBJ1-2; tentatively, D is TRBD1 (5 bases). V was clipped by 7 bases and J by 6 bases, with 10 bases between them. In germline, CDR1 is SGDLS, CDR2 YYNGEE. CDR3 length: 11 residues.

The chain carries TRBV10-1 and TRBJ2-3; D may be TRBD1 or TRBD2 (6 bases each). Trimming left V 0 bases short and J 7 bases short, with 14 bases between. The V gene's germline CDR1 is WNHNN and CDR2 SYGVQD (reference sequence). The CDR3 covers 15 residues. The DNA for the CDR3 is TGCGCCAGCAGTGAGTCGAGGGGGGACTCTCATACGCAGTATTTT. Its translation is CASSESRGDSHTQYF.